A single sample gave rise to the 17 T cell receptor beta chains below, sequenced in a study of PD-L1 blockade in urothelial cancer. TCRdb's copy holds only in-frame clones and misses some; the assay was immunoSEQ multiplex PCR. The sample has 15,000 to 20,000 clones, about nine tenths seen once. The source was PBMCs, collected around atezolizumab (anti-PD-L1) treatment. The origin of the receptors is a man aged 50-59 years with urothelial cancer.

This clone was counted a few times. The chain uses TRBV21-1 and TRBJ2-5; the DNA was not compared with TRBD1, the D call given in the table. TRBV21-1 is termed a pseudogene. The CDR3 has 12 amino acids. The CDR3 nucleotides read TGTGCCAGCATACATTCCCATGAGACCCAGTACTTC. It encodes CASIHSHETQYF.

The rearrangement uses TRBV27 and TRBJ2-5; 11 nucleotides match TRBD2. V gave up 3 bases and J gave up 4 bases; unmatched junction bases: 1. Germline V gene sequence: CDR1 MNHEY, CDR2 SMNVEV (reference sequence). The CDR3 is made up of 14 amino acids. CDR3: CASSFGTSGETQYF. In nucleotides, the CDR3 is TGTGCCAGCAGTTTCGGGACTAGCGGAGAGACCCAGTACTTC.

The V and J genes are TRBV4-1 and TRBJ2-7; 9 bases are shared with TRBD1. The CDR3 has 14 amino acids. J gave up 4 bases and V 6 bases, and 7 bases lay outside the gene matches. CDR1 and CDR2 from the germline V gene are MGHRA and YSYEKL. CDR3: CASRPTGTGYEQYF. Here the CDR3 DNA reads TGCGCCAGCAGACCTACCGGGACAGGGTACGAGCAGTACTTC.

V is TRBV5-6 and J is TRBJ1-4, with 8 bases lining up with TRBD1. The CDR3 has 14 residues. J lost 4 bases, V lost 3 bases, and 2 bases had no gene match. CDR1 SGHDT and CDR2 YYEEEE come from the germline V gene. This CDR3 is CASSWDRRNEKLFF. In nucleotides, the CDR3 is TGTGCCAGCAGCTGGGACAGGCGTAATGAAAAACTGTTTTTT.

The table lists this clone with a few counts. This chain connects TRBV19 to TRBJ1-5, with 8 bases matching TRBD1. Germline V gene data show CDR1 as LNHDA and CDR2 as SQIVND (reference sequence). The CDR3 consists of 15 residues. V lost 6 bases to trimming and J lost 4 bases; unmatched junction nucleotides: 8. The CDR3 here is CASRLDRGLNQPQHF. CDR3 sequence (DNA): TGTGCCAGTAGGCTAGACAGGGGCTTAAATCAGCCCCAGCATTTT.

Here the CDR3 reads CASSQDLDRIYGYTF. CDR3 nucleotide sequence: TGCGCCAGCAGCCAAGATCTCGACAGGATCTATGGCTACACCTTC. This chain uses TRBV4-1 with TRBJ1-2; D might be TRBD1 (6 bases). Trimming pared 0 bases from V and 4 bases from J, leaving 12 bases between. Germline V lookup: CDR1 MGHRA, CDR2 YSYEKL. The CDR3 is made up of 15 amino acids.

This clone is a singleton in its sample. This sequence joins TRBV7-9 and TRBJ1-2; 9 positions agree with TRBD1. There are 13 residues in the CDR3. CDR1 and CDR2 from the germline V gene are SEHNR and FQNEAQ (reference sequence). Trimming took 3 bases from V and 8 from J; bases not matched to a gene: 4. The CDR3, as DNA: TGTGCCAGCAGCTTGGGACAGGGACAAGGCTACACCTTC. Its protein is CASSLGQGQGYTF.

The chain carries TRBV11-2 and TRBJ1-6; D might be TRBD1 (5 bases). Germline values: CDR1 SGHAT, CDR2 FQNNGV. V dropped 1 base and J dropped 10 bases, with 11 bases sitting between them. The length of the CDR3 is 14 residues. CDR3 amino acids: CASSLAGDQSPLHF. The CDR3 bases are TGTGCCAGCAGCTTAGCGGGGGATCAATCACCCCTCCACTTT.

The rearrangement joins TRBV11-2 to TRBJ2-1; D is unclear. Germline lookup yields CDR1 SGHAT and CDR2 FQNNGV. The CDR3 extends over 11 amino acids. Between the trimmed V and J ends, which lost 4 bases and 7 bases, there was a span of 5 bases. The CDR3 sequence is CASSSENEQFF. CDR3 sequence (DNA): TGTGCCAGCAGCTCCGAGAATGAGCAGTTCTTC.

The V call is TRBV27, the J call TRBJ1-2; D perhaps matches TRBD1 (6 bases). Trimming cost V 5 bases and J 8 bases, with 12 bases left between them. Germline V gives CDR1 MNHEY, CDR2 SMNVEV (reference sequence). This CDR3 region has 12 residues. Here the CDR3 DNA reads TGTGCCAGCAGTCCGGGGGGGGCAGGCTACACCTTC. Protein: CASSPGGAGYTF.

This rearrangement joins TRBV27 to TRBJ2-7; TRBD1 agrees at 7 bases. Trimming at V came to 6 bases and at J to 3 bases, leaving 8 bases not matched to a gene. Germline V gene lookup returns CDR1 MNHEY and CDR2 SMNVEV (reference sequence). This CDR3 has 14 amino acids. The DNA of the CDR3 is TGTGCCAGCAGAAACGGACAGGAAAGCTACGAGCAGTACTTC. As protein: CASRNGQESYEQYF.

The chain carries TRBV7-9 and TRBJ2-7, with D tentatively TRBD2 (7 bases). The CDR3 is 14 residues long. Germline assignment: CDR1 SEHNR and CDR2 FQNEAQ (reference sequence). Trimming left V 0 bases short and J 7 bases short, with 13 bases between. CDR3 nucleotide sequence: TGTGCCAGCAGCTTAGCCAGCGGGACATGGGAGCAGTACTTC. This encodes CASSLASGTWEQYF.

V and J are TRBV2 and TRBJ2-6, with D possibly matching TRBD1 (5 bases). In germline, CDR1 is SNHLY, CDR2 FYNNEI. V was trimmed by 9 bases and J by 3 bases, leaving 15 bases between them. The CDR3 covers 15 residues. CDR3 protein: CARGRGFGGANVLTF. Here the CDR3 DNA reads TGTGCCAGAGGAAGGGGATTTGGTGGGGCCAACGTCCTGACTTTC.

This clone appeared a few times. This chain joins TRBV11-1 and TRBJ2-5, with 7 bases identical to TRBD1. This CDR3 comprises 16 residues. V dropped 6 bases and J dropped 3; count of bases not matched to a gene: 13. In germline, CDR1 is SGHAT, CDR2 FQDESV (reference sequence). CDR3 in DNA: TGTGCCAGCAGGCCCCGAACTTGGGACAGAGAAGAGACCCAGTACTTC. The encoded protein is CASRPRTWDREETQYF. Looking up the rest from reference TRBV11-1 and TRBJ2-5 gives the full variable domain: EAEVAQSPRYKITEKSQAVAFWCDPISGHATLYWYRQILGQGPELLVQFQDESVVDDSQLPKDRFSAERLKGVDSTLKIQPAELGDSAMYLCASRPRTWDREETQYFGPGTRLLVL.

The chain couples TRBV18 to TRBJ1-5; 8 positions agree with TRBD1. Looked up from germline, CDR1 is KGHSH and CDR2 is LQKENI. Trimming removed 5 bases from V and 4 bases from J; junction bases left unmatched: 4. The length of the CDR3 is 14 residues. The CDR3 sequence: CASSSTGANQPQHF. In DNA form, the CDR3 reads TGTGCCAGCTCATCGACAGGGGCGAATCAGCCCCAGCATTTT.

The genes are TRBV4-1 and TRBJ1-2; D uncertain. From germline, CDR1 is MGHRA and CDR2 YSYEKL. The V end lost 2 bases, the J end lost 7 bases, and 11 bases lay between the germline ends. The CDR3 spans 13 residues. CDR3 in amino acids: CASSQIGLAGYTF. The DNA of the CDR3 is TGCGCCAGCAGCCAAATCGGACTAGCTGGCTACACCTTC.

V usage is TRBV28 and J usage is TRBJ2-5; possibly TRBD2 for D (5 bases). V lost 8 bases and J 5 bases, leaving 9 bases between the germline ends. This CDR3 is 11 amino acids long. Germline V gives CDR1 MDHEN, CDR2 SYDVKM. Here the CDR3 DNA reads TGTGCCAGCGGAGGTGCTGAGACCCAGTACTTC. Its protein is CASGGAETQYF.